Here is one T cell receptor (beta chain) with its context. Trimming left V 3 bases short and J 2 bases short, with 7 bases between. The CDR3 covers 12 residues. CDR1 and CDR2 from the germline V gene are GTSNPN and SVGIG (reference sequence). The protocol was immunoSEQ multiplex PCR, while the TCRdb copy is restricted to in-frame clones and leaves out a portion. Of some 65,000 clones listed, 88% are singletons. This record belongs to a study of siplizumab effects on memory and regulatory T cells. This chain joins TRBV30 and TRBJ1-1; D not certain. The receptor was isolated from a human donor in good health. Sequenced sample: Tregs sorted from blood. The CDR3 nucleotides read TGTGCCTGGAGAAGGTTTAACACTGAAGCTTTCTTT. Translating gives CAWRRFNTEAFF.